This TCR beta chain was recovered during a study of T-cell reconstitution after alpha-beta-depleted transplantation in children. Germline CDR1 SGHVS, CDR2 FQNEAQ. V gave up 1 base and J gave up 2 bases, with 21 bases separating them. The CDR3 is 18 amino acids. Preparation of the TCRbeta library involved a method that used unique molecular identifiers. TCRdb re-derived calls from the PCR reads in MiXCR, one entry per CDR3 protein. Here the sample spans about 500,000 distinct CDR3 sequences, approximately 32% being singletons. Sequencing was performed on PBMCs from the stem cell graft donor, taken from the stem cell graft. The receptor's source is a human donor who donated a stem cell graft to a child with aplastic anemia. This chain uses TRBV7-8 with TRBJ2-7, with D possibly matching TRBD2 (5 bases). CDR3 bases: TGTGCCAGCAGCTTAGGGGGTCTAACGGGCGGGCAACCCTACGAGCAGTACGTC. Its protein product is CASSLGGLTGGQPYEQYV.